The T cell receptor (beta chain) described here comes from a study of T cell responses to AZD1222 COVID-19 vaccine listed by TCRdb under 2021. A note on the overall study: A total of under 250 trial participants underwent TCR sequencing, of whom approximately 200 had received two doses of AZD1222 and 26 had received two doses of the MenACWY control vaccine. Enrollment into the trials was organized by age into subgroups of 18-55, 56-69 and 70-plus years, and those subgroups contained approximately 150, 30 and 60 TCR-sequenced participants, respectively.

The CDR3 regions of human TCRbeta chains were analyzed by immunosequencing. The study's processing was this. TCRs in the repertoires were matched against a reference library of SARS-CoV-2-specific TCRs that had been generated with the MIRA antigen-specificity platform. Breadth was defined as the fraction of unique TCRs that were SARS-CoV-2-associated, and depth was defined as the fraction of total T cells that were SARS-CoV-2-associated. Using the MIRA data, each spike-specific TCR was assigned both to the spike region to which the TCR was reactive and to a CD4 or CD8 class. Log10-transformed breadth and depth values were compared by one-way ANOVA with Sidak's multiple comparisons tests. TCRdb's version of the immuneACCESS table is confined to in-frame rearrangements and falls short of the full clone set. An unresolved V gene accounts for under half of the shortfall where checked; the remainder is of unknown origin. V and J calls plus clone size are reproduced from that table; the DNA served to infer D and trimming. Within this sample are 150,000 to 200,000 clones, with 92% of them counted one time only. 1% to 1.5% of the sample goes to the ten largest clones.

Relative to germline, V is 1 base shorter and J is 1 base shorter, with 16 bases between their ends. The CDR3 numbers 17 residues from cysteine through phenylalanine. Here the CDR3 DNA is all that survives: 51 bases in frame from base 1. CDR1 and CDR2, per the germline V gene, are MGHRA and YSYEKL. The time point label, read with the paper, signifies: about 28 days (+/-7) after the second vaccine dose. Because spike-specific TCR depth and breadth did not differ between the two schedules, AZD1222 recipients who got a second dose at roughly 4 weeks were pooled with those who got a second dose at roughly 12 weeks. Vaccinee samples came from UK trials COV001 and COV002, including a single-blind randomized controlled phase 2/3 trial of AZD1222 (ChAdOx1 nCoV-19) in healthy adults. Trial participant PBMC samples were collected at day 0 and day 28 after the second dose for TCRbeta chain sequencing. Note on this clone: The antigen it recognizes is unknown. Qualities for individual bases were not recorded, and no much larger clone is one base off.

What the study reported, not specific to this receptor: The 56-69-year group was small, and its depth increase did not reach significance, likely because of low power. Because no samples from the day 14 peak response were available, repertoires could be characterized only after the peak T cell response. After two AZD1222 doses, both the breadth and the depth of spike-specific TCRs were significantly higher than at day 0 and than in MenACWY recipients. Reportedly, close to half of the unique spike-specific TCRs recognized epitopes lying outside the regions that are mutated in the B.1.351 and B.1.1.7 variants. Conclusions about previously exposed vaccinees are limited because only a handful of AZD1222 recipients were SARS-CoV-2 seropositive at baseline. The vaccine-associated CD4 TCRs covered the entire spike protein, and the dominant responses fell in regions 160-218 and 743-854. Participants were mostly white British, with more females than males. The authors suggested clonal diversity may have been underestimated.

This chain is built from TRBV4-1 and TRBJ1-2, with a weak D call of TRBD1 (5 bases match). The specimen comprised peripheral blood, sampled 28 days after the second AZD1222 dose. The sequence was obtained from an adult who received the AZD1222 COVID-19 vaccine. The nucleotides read TGCGCCAGCAGCCAAGGAGTGGCCGGGGGGAATAACTATGGCTACACCTTC. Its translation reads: CASSQGVAGGNNYGYTF.